One and the same sample provided the 19 T cell receptor beta chains below, sequenced in a study of cytomegalovirus exposure and HLA in healthy donors. It was with 60 Vbeta and 13 Jbeta primers that the PCR ran. Using immunoSEQ multiplex PCR, the repertoire was profiled, and TCRdb retains in-frame clones only, with some absent. The sample lists roughly 100,000 clones; about 70% were seen once. Sequences were obtained from PBMCs. The receptors originated from a man under 40 in good health and CMV-seronegative.

The chain is built from TRBV27 and TRBJ1-2, with D possibly being TRBD1 (6 bases). CDR1 is MNHEY, CDR2 SMNVEV, per germline (reference sequence). Trimming stripped 5 bases from V and 5 bases from J, with 15 bases between. The CDR3 has 14 amino acids. This CDR3 is CASSPGDNPYGYTF. In nucleotides, the CDR3 is TGTGCCAGCAGTCCAGGGGACAACCCTTATGGCTACACCTTC.

The CDR3, as DNA: TGTGCCAGCAGCTTGGGGCTAGCGGGTACCACAGATACGCAGTATTTT. Its translation: CASSLGLAGTTDTQYF. The chain links TRBV5-8 to TRBJ2-3; the match to TRBD2 covers 8 bases. This CDR3 contains 16 residues. The germline V gene has CDR1 SGHTS and CDR2 YDEGEE. The V gene end was trimmed by 0 bases and the J gene end by 2 bases; junction bases not matched to a gene: 5.

Here the CDR3 reads CASSPLLAGGGNEQFF. The CDR3 bases are TGTGCCAGCAGCCCTCTTTTAGCGGGAGGGGGCAATGAGCAGTTCTTC. This chain connects TRBV11-1 to TRBJ2-1, with 11 bases fitting TRBD2. This CDR3 region has 16 residues. The V and J ends lost 5 bases and 6 bases, in that order; junction bases with no gene match: 9. In germline, CDR1 is SGHAT, CDR2 FQDESV (reference sequence).

The chain has TRBV4-3 and TRBJ2-7; 8 nucleotides match TRBD1. The germline CDR1 and CDR2 sequences are LGHNA and YSLEER. The CDR3 is made up of 15 amino acids. The J segment lost 2 bases and the V segment lost 1 base, leaving 4 bases of the junction unmatched. CDR3 DNA sequence: TGCGCCAGCAGCCAAGGAGACAGGGGCGCCTACGAGCAGTACTTC. Amino acids: CASSQGDRGAYEQYF.

The V call is TRBV18, the J call TRBJ2-5, with 7 nucleotides matching TRBD1. V was clipped by 3 bases and J by 5 bases; unmatched bases: 3. This CDR3 comprises 13 residues. From germline, CDR1 is KGHSH and CDR2 LQKENI. The CDR3 region is CASSPTGKETQYF. Here the CDR3 DNA reads TGTGCCAGCTCACCGACAGGGAAGGAGACCCAGTACTTC.

This clone appeared a few times. The rearrangement joins TRBV9 to TRBJ1-3; 9 bases map to TRBD1. The CDR3 has 16 amino acids. Germline-derived CDR1 and CDR2 are SGDLS and YYNGEE. The J segment lost 2 bases and the V segment lost 3 bases, leaving 6 bases of the junction unmatched. Written as DNA, the CDR3 is TGTGCCAGCAGCGCCCAGGGACAGGGAGCTGGAAACACCATATATTTT. The encoded protein is CASSAQGQGAGNTIYF.

The chain uses TRBV7-2 and TRBJ2-7; perhaps TRBD2 as D (5 bases). This CDR3 comprises 13 residues. Germline V lookup: CDR1 SGHTA, CDR2 FQGNSA. Trimming shortened V by 2 bases and J by 4 bases, and 9 bases separated the two germline ends. The CDR3 spells CASSLLGGYEQYF. The CDR3 region has the DNA TGTGCCAGCAGCTTACTCGGCGGGTACGAGCAGTACTTC.

The CDR3 bases are TGTGCCAGCAGCGTTGAGGGGGCTGGAAACACTGAAGCTTTCTTT. This translates into CASSVEGAGNTEAFF. This chain joins TRBV9 and TRBJ1-1; 7 nucleotides line up with TRBD1. The CDR3 sequence is 15 residues long. The germline V gene encodes CDR1 SGDLS and CDR2 YYNGEE. Trimming removed 2 bases from V and 2 bases from J; junction bases left unmatched: 6.

The rearrangement uses TRBV5-5 and TRBJ2-7; the D gene is possibly TRBD1 (5 bases). This CDR3 comprises 17 residues. V was cut by 0 bases and J by 0 bases, with 16 bases left in between. Germline V gives CDR1 SGHKS, CDR2 YYEKEE (reference sequence). The DNA of the CDR3 is TGTGCCAGCAGCTTGGTTCGGAGCCAGGGCCTCTCCTACGAGCAGTACTTC. Its translation is CASSLVRSQGLSYEQYF.

The V and J genes are TRBV6-1 and TRBJ1-1, with D hard to call. The CDR3 length is 13 residues. Trimming stripped 4 bases from V and 13 bases from J, with 19 bases between. Germline V gives CDR1 MNHNS, CDR2 SASEGT. For the CDR3, the DNA is TGTGCCAGCAGTGCGGGGAGACTCACCGGTGGTTTCTTT. Its protein is CASSAGRLTGGFF.

The V call is TRBV5-6, the J call TRBJ2-3; 8 nucleotides align to TRBD2. The CDR3 runs to 17 residues. Germline lookup yields CDR1 SGHDT and CDR2 YYEEEE. Losses at the gene ends were 2 bases for V and 4 bases for J; bases not matched to a gene: 12. CDR3 region: CASSLMSSGRYPDTQYF. Written as DNA, the CDR3 is TGTGCCAGCAGCTTAATGTCCAGCGGGAGATACCCAGATACGCAGTATTTT.

This clone was seen more than once but under ten times. The rearrangement uses TRBV7-2 and TRBJ2-3; D remains ambiguous. This CDR3 region has 16 residues. V was pared by 1 base and J by 5 bases, with 16 bases between. The germline gives CDR1 SGHTA, CDR2 FQGNSA. DNA of the CDR3: TGTGCCAGCAGCTTAGTAAGTGCATCTTCGGTAGATACGCAGTATTTT. This sequence encodes CASSLVSASSVDTQYF.

The chain carries TRBV4-1 and TRBJ1-1; D gene ambiguous. The V gene's germline CDR1 is MGHRA and CDR2 YSYEKL. V gave up 5 bases and J gave up 3 bases, with 10 bases separating them. There are 13 residues in the CDR3. The CDR3 is CASSSPGDTEAFF. CDR3 DNA sequence: TGCGCCAGCAGCTCCCCCGGGGACACTGAAGCTTTCTTT.

With regard to this clone: Relative to the germline gene, one junction end is altered; a read error may explain this. This chain joins TRBV28 and TRBJ1-4, with D perhaps TRBD1 (5 bases). This CDR3 has 16 residues. Germline assignment: CDR1 MDHEN and CDR2 SYDVKM. This CDR3 reads CASSPQVGRGVEKLFF. The CDR3, as DNA: TGTGCCAGCAGTCCCCAGGTGGGGAGGGGAGTAGAAAAATTGTTTTTT. The variable domain in full, with the rest retrieved from reference TRBV28 and TRBJ1-4, is DVKVTQSSRYLVKRTGEKVFLECVQDMDHENMFWYRQDPGLGLRLIYFSYDVKMKEKGDIPEGYSVSREKKERFSLILESASTNQTSMYLCASSPQVGRGVEKLFFGSGTQLSVL.

This clone was found a few times. The chain combines TRBV7-9 with TRBJ2-2; 10 nucleotides align to TRBD1. Germline V lookup: CDR1 SEHNR, CDR2 FQNEAQ (reference sequence). The CDR3 totals 14 residues. V shed 6 bases, J shed 6 bases, and the junction held 4 bases outside the gene matches. Here the CDR3 reads CASRPGTGAGELFF. The CDR3 nucleotides are TGTGCCAGCAGACCTGGGACAGGGGCCGGGGAGCTGTTTTTT.

This chain uses TRBV4-3 with TRBJ2-7; D perhaps matches TRBD1 (6 bases). Per the germline V gene, CDR1 is LGHNA and CDR2 is YSLEER. CDR3 length equals 15 residues. V was pared by 4 bases and J by 3 bases, with 16 bases between. DNA for the CDR3: TGCGCCAGCAGCCGGATCTCGGACAGTGGCTACGAGCAGTACTTC. Protein sequence: CASSRISDSGYEQYF.

The chain combines TRBV20-1 with TRBJ2-2; no definite D call. Germline CDR1 and CDR2: DFQATT and SNEGSKA (reference sequence). Trimming removed 5 bases at V and 5 bases at J, with 6 bases between. This CDR3 spans 11 amino acids. CDR3 residues: CSAGRTGELFF. The CDR3 region has the DNA TGCAGTGCTGGCCGTACCGGGGAGCTGTTTTTT.

This clone was recorded a few times. The chain couples TRBV5-1 to TRBJ2-2, with TRBD2 matching 9 bases. This CDR3 is 15 amino acids long. Germline lookup yields CDR1 SGHRS and CDR2 YFSETQ. Trimming cost V 5 bases and J 3 bases; bases outside gene matches: 5. This CDR3 reads CASRGSGRYTGELFF. CDR3 DNA sequence: TGCGCCAGCAGGGGTAGCGGGAGATACACCGGGGAGCTGTTTTTT.

The rearrangement uses TRBV5-4 and TRBJ2-3, with 8 bases that match TRBD2. V lost 2 bases and J lost 0; bases outside the gene matches: 8. CDR1 and CDR2 (germline): SGHNT, YYREEE (reference sequence). CDR3 length: 17 residues. The CDR3 DNA is TGTGCCAGCAGCTTCTCGCTAGCGGGCCCTAGCACAGATACGCAGTATTTT. It encodes CASSFSLAGPSTDTQYF.